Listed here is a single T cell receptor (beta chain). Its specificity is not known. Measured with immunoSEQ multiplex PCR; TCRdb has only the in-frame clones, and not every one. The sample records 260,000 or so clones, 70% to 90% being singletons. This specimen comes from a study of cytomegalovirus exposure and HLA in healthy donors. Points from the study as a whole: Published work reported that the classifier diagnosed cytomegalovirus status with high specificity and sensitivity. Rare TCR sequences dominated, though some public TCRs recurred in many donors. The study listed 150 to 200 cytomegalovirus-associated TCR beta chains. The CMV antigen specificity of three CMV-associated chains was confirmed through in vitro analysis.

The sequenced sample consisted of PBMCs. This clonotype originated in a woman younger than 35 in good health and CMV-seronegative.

The DNA for the CDR3 is TGTGCCAGTAGTATTCCCAGGGGAAGATCCTACGAGCAGTACTTC. Translating gives CASSIPRGRSYEQYF. V usage is TRBV19 and J usage is TRBJ2-7; TRBD1 is a possible D gene (6 bases). Between the trimmed V and J ends, which lost 3 bases and 1 base, there was a span of 13 bases. The germline gives CDR1 LNHDA, CDR2 SQIVND (reference sequence). This CDR3 region has 15 residues.